The sequence of this T cell receptor (beta chain) was determined in a study of early T cells in non-severe SARS-CoV-2 infection (dated by TCRdb to the early 2020s). Study-wide context: Because TCR sequencing relied on bulk RNA taken from unsorted whole blood, pairing of alpha and beta chains was not possible. Findings and caveats that apply to the study as a whole: Matching against VDJdb was skewed toward anti-spike CD8 responses, likely underestimated virus-specific expansions, and missed private and CD4 specificities.

This clonotype was counted at least ten times. There is no known antigen for this receptor. One base away there is no much larger clone; base qualities are not given. This was a case-control study nested in a cohort of healthcare workers in London, UK, who had nasopharyngeal swab PCR tests and blood samples taken every week. Healthcare workers were recruited between 23 and 31 March 2020, during the week of the UK lockdown, and were followed weekly for up to about 15 weeks. V loses 2 bases of germline sequence and J loses 3 bases, and the interval between the two ends is 13 bases. Reading the germline V gene gives CDR1 SGHVS and CDR2 FQNEAQ. The CDR3 starts with the cysteine, ends with the phenylalanine, and has 15 residues. Only CDR3 DNA is held: 45 bases, read in frame from base 1. The library was produced with 5' RACE. This sample was sequenced with a NextSeq 500. In the TCR library protocol, unique molecular identifiers were attached to individual cDNA molecules to correct for PCR bias and sequencing error. Sequencing covered both TCR alpha and beta chains, and within each sample the abundances of alpha and beta sequences were tightly co-correlated. Concerning the study's data processing: Decombinator V4 was used to annotate TCR sequences for V gene, J gene and CDR3. TCRs were defined as expanded if a significant change between any two time points was detected under a Poisson model with p below 0.0001. TCR abundances were normalised to the total number of TCRs sequenced in each sample and reported as counts per million. TRAV1-2 paired with TRAJ12, TRAJ20 or TRAJ33 defined MAIT TCRs, while TRAV10 paired with TRAJ18 defined iNKT TCRs. A search of VDJdb, accessed on 1 November 2021, was run for TCRs annotated to CMV, EBV and SARS-CoV-2, with TCRs annotated for multiple antigens excluded. TCRdb's own reprocessing of the public reads used fastp at Q25 and MiXCR and kept productive beta chains. Identical CDR3 protein sequences are pooled into one entry, listed with their most common genes and DNA. In this record, the V and J calls reflect TCRdb's handling and not the investigators' own analysis. The sample table shows about 33,000 distinct CDR3 sequences, and less than 5.5% are seen once. Clones ranked in the top ten supply 11% to 15% of the sample.

This TCR derives from an adult who was a healthcare worker with PCR-confirmed SARS-CoV-2 infection or an uninfected control (not recorded which). The V and J genes are TRBV7-8 and TRBJ1-2, and TRBD1 may be the D gene, going by 6 matching bases. The sequenced material came from whole blood. Here the CDR3 is given as CASSLRRGGDYGYTF. The base sequence is TGTGCCAGCAGCTTACGCAGGGGTGGAGACTATGGCTACACCTTC.